The rows below give T cell receptor beta chains drawn from one sample of a study of cytomegalovirus exposure and HLA in healthy donors. Assay: immunoSEQ multiplex PCR; the TCRdb copy retains only in-frame clones and omits some. The sample carries under 85,000 clones, 60% to 85% recorded once. Sequenced material: PBMCs. These receptors came from a woman in her forties in good health and CMV-seropositive. CDR3s leave out the opening cysteine and the closing phenylalanine or tryptophan. Each record gives: J gene, CDR3 length, V gene, CDR3 protein.

>TRBJ2-7|12|TRBV14
ASSRTSGFLEQY
>TRBJ1-5|16|TRBV27
ASSATGTGAWGNQPQH
>TRBJ2-7|14|TRBV7-2
ASSFWREGGRKEQY
>TRBJ1-1|12|TRBV6-1
ASSDGGLNTEAF
>TRBJ1-2|12|TRBV5-1
ASRARQGGYGYT
>TRBJ2-6|13|TRBV7-2
ASSHPGSGANVLT
>TRBJ1-3|14|TRBV2
ASSEVTGRLGNTIY
>TRBJ2-7|12|TRBV7-6
ASSLGSSFYEQY
>TRBJ2-7|12|TRBV7-9
ASSSTGYSYEQY
>TRBJ2-1|15|TRBV2
ASSEASGKFQQWEQF
>TRBJ2-5|14|TRBV2
ASSKQGLAVKETQY
>TRBJ1-2|14|TRBV15
ATSLPDRGLIYGYT
>TRBJ1-2|12|TRBV30
AWSARPTAYGYT
>TRBJ2-7|16|TRBV5-4
ASSSGLTGTTLAYEQY
>TRBJ2-7|14|TRBV7-2
ASSSILGRSSYEQY
>TRBJ1-5|12|TRBV6-6
ASRVTGSGQPQH
>TRBJ2-7|12|TRBV28
ASQRAGGTYEQY
>TRBJ1-4|12|TRBV2
ASSYSITNEKLF
>TRBJ1-2|15|TRBV9
ASSVTVSPTGNYGYT
>TRBJ2-5|12|TRBV5-4
ASSLDYRQETQY
>TRBJ1-4|15|TRBV5-6
ASSGIGRDRRTEKLF
>TRBJ2-1|12|TRBV18
ASSPQGRNGEQF
>TRBJ1-5|12|TRBV9
ASSGVRDNQPQH
>TRBJ1-6|16|TRBV5-6
ASSFTPGFLRNNSPLH
>TRBJ2-3|11|TRBV6-1
ASSELSSNTQY
>TRBJ1-5|13|TRBV5-8
ASSSGTGANQPQH
>TRBJ2-5|13|TRBV5-1
ASSLGQGAIETQY
>TRBJ1-6|11|TRBV6-6
ASSYTDMSPLH
>TRBJ2-5|14|TRBV28
ASSLGGQGAGETQY
>TRBJ1-5|11|TRBV21-1
ASSRGPTVPQH
>TRBJ2-7|11|TRBV29-1
SVAGTSGVEQY